This record concerns one TCR beta chain sequence. The sample originates from a study of blood T cell repertoires in COVID-19. The overall study: Nucleic acid was either cDNA or gDNA, and it came from T cells, B-cell-depleted T cells, or PBMCs.

How the authors handled the data: Amplification of reference gene primers provided the estimated nucleated cell counts. Using immunoSEQ multiplex PCR, the repertoire was profiled, and TCRdb retains in-frame clones only, with some absent. The V and J calls and clone size were taken over from that table, and D and trimming were inferred from the DNA. The profile shows 250,000 to 350,000 clones, 70% to 90% of them singletons. This CDR3 is built from 14 residues. The V gene's germline CDR1 is SGHAT and CDR2 FQNNGV. V dropped 1 base and J dropped 6 bases, with 13 bases sitting between them. Sequencing was done on a sample of peripheral blood. J is TRBJ2-7 and V is TRBV11-2; weak D call: TRBD1 (5 bases). The receptor was derived from an older woman with acute or convalescent COVID-19. The CDR3 DNA reads as TGTGCCAGCAGCTTAGGGACATCTCCGGGCGAGCAGTACTTC. This gives the protein CASSLGTSPGEQYF. Variable domain in full (rest from reference TRBV11-2 and TRBJ2-7): EAGVAQSPRYKIIEKRQSVAFWCNPISGHATLYWYQQILGQGPKLLIQFQNNGVVDDSQLPKDRFSAERLKGVDSTLKIQPAKLEDSAVYLCASSLGTSPGEQYFGPGTRLTVT.